These 9 T cell receptor beta chains were sequenced from one sample in a study of OX40 agonist ivuxolimab in advanced cancers. Sequenced by immunoSEQ multiplex PCR; TCRdb stores in-frame clones only, minus some. Found here are about 22,000 clones, roughly 84% of them singletons; the top ten hold about 36%. This material consisted of CD4+ or CD8+ T cells sorted from blood, taken in a trial of the OX40 agonist ivuxolimab. The receptors come from an adult with an advanced solid tumor such as melanoma, head and neck, liver or kidney cancer.

This rearrangement joins TRBV2 to TRBJ2-1; either TRBD1 or TRBD2 may supply D (5 bases each). Germline loops: CDR1 SNHLY, CDR2 FYNNEI. With 10 bases removed from V and 8 bases from J, the gap between germline ends came to 18 bases. This CDR3 has 13 amino acids. CDR3 DNA sequence: TGTGCCACCGATTCCGGGGCCAGAGATGAGCAGTTCTTC. This sequence encodes CATDSGARDEQFF.

The V call is TRBV29-1, the J call TRBJ2-5; 7 nucleotides line up with TRBD1. Germline CDR1 SQVTM, CDR2 ANQGSEA. Trimming cost V 3 bases and J 0 bases; bases outside gene matches: 7. The CDR3 loop spans 15 amino acids. The CDR3 protein is CSVESQGQHQETQYF. The CDR3 DNA reads TGCAGCGTTGAGTCACAGGGGCAACACCAAGAGACCCAGTACTTC.

The gene calls are TRBV7-2 and TRBJ2-3; D may be TRBD1 (5 bases). V lost 5 bases and J lost 1, with 16 bases in between. The CDR3 extends over 16 amino acids. Germline V lookup: CDR1 SGHTA, CDR2 FQGNSA. The chain's CDR3 is CASSRSRTPRTDTQYF. DNA for the CDR3: TGTGCCAGCAGCCGTTCCCGGACACCTCGCACAGATACGCAGTATTTT.

The chain uses TRBV7-8 and TRBJ1-4; D possibly corresponds to TRBD1 (5 bases). The CDR3 is 15 amino acids. V was cut by 5 bases and J by 4 bases, with 14 bases left in between. In germline, CDR1 is SGHVS, CDR2 FQNEAQ. CDR3 nucleotides: TGTGCCAGCAGCCCCCCTAGGGGACTTAATGAAAAACTGTTTTTT. It codes for CASSPPRGLNEKLFF.

Regarding this clone: Sequence at one end of the junction differs from germline and may be a read error. The V gene is TRBV7-9, the J gene TRBJ2-7; either TRBD1 or TRBD2 may supply D (6 bases each). Germline assignment: CDR1 SEHNR and CDR2 FQNEAQ (reference sequence). This CDR3 spans 14 amino acids. The CDR3: CASSQVGGILEQYF. The CDR3 DNA follows: TGCGCCAGCAGCCAAGTAGGGGGGATATTGGAGCAGTACTTC.

Regarding this clone: This may be a read error, as it is one base from a much larger clone. At the DNA level, this CDR3 is encoded by other sequences in the same sample as well. V gene TRBV6-1 combines with J gene TRBJ1-5; tentatively, D is TRBD1 (5 bases). Germline CDR1 and CDR2: MNHNS and SASEGT. The CDR3 consists of 15 residues. The germline V and J ends were trimmed by 8 bases and 0 bases, with 14 bases remaining between them. The CDR3 coding sequence is TGTGCCAGCCGCCTCAGAGACAGTAGCAATCAGCCCCAGCATTTT. The encoded protein is CASRLRDSSNQPQHF.

The chain has TRBV9 and TRBJ2-7, with D unclear. Trimming pared 0 bases from V and 5 bases from J, leaving 12 bases between. Germline V gene data show CDR1 as SGDLS and CDR2 as YYNGEE. The CDR3 is 14 amino acids. The DNA for the CDR3 is TGTGCCAGCAGCGTAGGGGTGACAATGGACGAGCAGTACTTC. Encoded protein: CASSVGVTMDEQYF.

The rearrangement uses TRBV7-6 and TRBJ2-7; D call uncertain. V lost 5 bases and J 1 base, leaving 9 bases between the germline ends. The CDR3 covers 13 residues. Germline lookup yields CDR1 SGHVS and CDR2 FNYEAQ. The CDR3 region has the DNA TGTGCCAGCAGCCCCGTACGTTCCTACGAGCAGTACTTC. Encoded protein: CASSPVRSYEQYF.

The chain links TRBV5-6 to TRBJ1-6, with a possible D match to TRBD1 (6 bases). Between the trimmed V and J ends, which lost 2 bases and 9 bases, there was a span of 12 bases. Germline assignment: CDR1 SGHDT and CDR2 YYEEEE. The CDR3 runs to 14 residues. Written as DNA, the CDR3 is TGTGCCAGCAGCTTCGGACTAGGGGGTTCACCCCTCCACTTT. It codes for CASSFGLGGSPLHF.